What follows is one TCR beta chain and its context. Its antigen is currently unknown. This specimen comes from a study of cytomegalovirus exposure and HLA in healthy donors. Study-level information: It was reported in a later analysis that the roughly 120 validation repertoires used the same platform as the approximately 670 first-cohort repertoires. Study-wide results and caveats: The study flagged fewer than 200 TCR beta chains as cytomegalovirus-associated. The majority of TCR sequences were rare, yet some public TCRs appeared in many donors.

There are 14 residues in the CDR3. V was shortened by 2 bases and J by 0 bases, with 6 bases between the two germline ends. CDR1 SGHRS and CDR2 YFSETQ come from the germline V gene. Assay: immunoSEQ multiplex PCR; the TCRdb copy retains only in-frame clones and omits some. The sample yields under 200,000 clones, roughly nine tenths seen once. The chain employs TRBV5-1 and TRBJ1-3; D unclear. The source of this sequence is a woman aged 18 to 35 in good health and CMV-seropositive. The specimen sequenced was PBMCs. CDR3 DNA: TGCGCCAGCAGCTTCAGTGACTCTGGAAACACCATATATTTT. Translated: CASSFSDSGNTIYF.